These 15 T cell receptor beta chains share one sample of origin, sequenced in a study of cytomegalovirus exposure and HLA in healthy donors. The PCR made use of 60 Vbeta and 13 Jbeta primers. This table comes from immunoSEQ multiplex PCR, and its TCRdb copy is limited to in-frame clones, with some not included. The sample lists about 180,000 clones, less than 90% occurring once. The sample comprised PBMCs. Receptors were obtained from a boy aged 2-15 years in good health and CMV-seronegative.

This rearrangement joins TRBV12-5 to TRBJ2-7, with D maybe TRBD1 (6 bases). The CDR3 runs 15 residues. The V gene's germline CDR1 is LGHNT and CDR2 FRNRAP. V was cut by 9 bases and J by 2 bases, with 20 bases left in between. CDR3 residues: CARGAFGQCAYEQYF. CDR3 coding DNA: TGTGCTAGGGGAGCCTTCGGACAGTGTGCCTACGAGCAGTACTTC.

The chain joins TRBV9 to TRBJ1-2, with a possible D match to TRBD1 (5 bases). The germline gives CDR1 SGDLS, CDR2 YYNGEE. The CDR3 contains 14 residues. Trimming removed 1 base at V and 4 bases at J, with 11 bases between. CDR3 residues: CASSVNGRGYGYTF. CDR3 DNA sequence: TGTGCCAGCAGCGTAAACGGGAGGGGCTATGGCTACACCTTC.

V gene TRBV7-9 combines with J gene TRBJ2-7; TRBD2 matches 9 bases. CDR3 length: 13 amino acids. The junction had 2 bases not matched to a gene; V was cut back by 5 bases and J by 3 bases. The germline gives CDR1 SEHNR, CDR2 FQNEAQ (reference sequence). The CDR3 protein is CASSAGGIYEQYF. The CDR3 DNA sequence: TGTGCCAGCAGCGCGGGGGGGATCTACGAGCAGTACTTC.

This chain links TRBV12-5 with TRBJ2-3, with D perhaps TRBD2 (5 bases). This CDR3 has 12 amino acids. Trimming took off 6 bases at V and 5 bases at J, with 9 bases between the two ends. In germline, CDR1 is LGHNT, CDR2 FRNRAP. The CDR3: CASGSEGDTQYF. The CDR3 region has the DNA TGTGCTAGTGGGTCCGAGGGAGATACGCAGTATTTT.

The chain couples TRBV10-3 to TRBJ2-5; TRBD1 aligns across 9 bases. CDR1 and CDR2 from the germline V gene are ENHRY and SYGVKD. The CDR3 extends over 14 amino acids. Trimming removed 6 bases from V and 4 bases from J; junction bases left unmatched: 6. This CDR3 is CAIRTGGPGETQYF. CDR3 nucleotide sequence: TGTGCCATCAGGACAGGGGGTCCAGGAGAGACCCAGTACTTC.

The rearrangement uses TRBV28 and TRBJ1-1; no reliable D call. Germline V gene sequence: CDR1 MDHEN, CDR2 SYDVKM. Trimming took off 4 bases at V and 5 bases at J, with 8 bases between the two ends. This CDR3 is built from 12 residues. The CDR3 coding sequence is TGTGCCAGCAGTTCGGGAGGAACTGAAGCTTTCTTT. Translating gives CASSSGGTEAFF.

This clone was found a few times. This CDR3 is CATWDTYEQYF. The DNA of the CDR3 is TGTGCCACCTGGGACACCTACGAGCAGTACTTC. This chain uses TRBV6-5 with TRBJ2-7; possible D gene TRBD1, 6 bases. CDR3 length: 11 residues. Between the trimmed V and J ends, which lost 10 bases and 2 bases, there was a span of 9 bases. Germline V gene lookup returns CDR1 MNHEY and CDR2 SVGAGI.

The chain employs TRBV6-1 and TRBJ2-5; TRBD2 matches 7 bases. Per germline, CDR1 MNHNS and CDR2 SASEGT. The CDR3 has 17 amino acids. The V segment lost 3 bases and the J segment 4 bases; nucleotides outside the gene matches: 14. CDR3 DNA sequence: TGTGCCAGCAGTGACCTTTTGCGGGAGAATTTCCGAGAGACCCAGTACTTC. As protein: CASSDLLRENFRETQYF.

The rearrangement links TRBV10-1 to TRBJ1-1; D is uncertain. The V gene lost 0 bases and the J gene lost 14 bases, with 16 bases spanning the gap. The germline V gene encodes CDR1 WNHNN and CDR2 SYGVQD (reference sequence). This CDR3 is 13 amino acids long. The CDR3 reads CASSESNRPRKFF. For the CDR3, the DNA is TGCGCCAGCAGTGAGTCCAACCGCCCGAGGAAATTCTTT.

The chain joins TRBV28 to TRBJ2-6, with D tentatively TRBD2 (6 bases). V was pared by 6 bases and J by 5 bases, with 14 bases between. This CDR3 spans 15 amino acids. CDR1 and CDR2 from the germline V gene are MDHEN and SYDVKM. CDR3 region: CASSSSGVWANVLTF. The DNA for the CDR3 is TGTGCCAGCAGCTCTTCGGGGGTCTGGGCCAACGTCCTGACTTTC.

This chain links TRBV7-8 with TRBJ2-1; tentatively, D is TRBD2 (6 bases). Germline V gives CDR1 SGHVS, CDR2 FQNEAQ. CDR3 length: 17 amino acids. V was pared by 1 base and J by 3 bases, with 16 bases between. CDR3 sequence (DNA): TGTGCCAGCAGCTTAGAGGTACTGGGGGGTTACTACAATGAGCAGTTCTTC. This sequence encodes CASSLEVLGGYYNEQFF.

This rearrangement joins TRBV19 to TRBJ1-1; no definite D call. The CDR3 extends over 14 amino acids. Germline V gene lookup returns CDR1 LNHDA and CDR2 SQIVND (reference sequence). The V end lost 1 base, the J end lost 2 bases, and 8 bases lay between the germline ends. CDR3 coding DNA: TGTGCCAGTAGTATAGCTGGCCTTAACACTGAAGCTTTCTTT. It encodes CASSIAGLNTEAFF.

The chain joins TRBV4-1 to TRBJ2-7; 8 bases are shared with TRBD2. CDR1 is MGHRA, CDR2 YSYEKL, per germline. This CDR3 is built from 16 residues. Unmatched junction bases numbered 4, after V lost 0 bases and J lost 0 bases. The CDR3 reads CASSQDRSGSSYEQYF. The CDR3 region has the DNA TGCGCCAGCAGCCAAGATCGGAGCGGGAGCTCCTACGAGCAGTACTTC.

The chain combines TRBV9 with TRBJ1-2, with D possibly matching TRBD1 (5 bases). The V end lost 4 bases, the J end lost 7 bases, and 29 bases lay between the germline ends. Germline CDR1 is SGDLS and CDR2 is YYNGEE. There are 18 residues in the CDR3. CDR3 sequence: CASSYRVEAPSDSIGYTF. CDR3 sequence (DNA): TGTGCCAGCAGCTACCGAGTAGAGGCCCCGAGCGACAGCATTGGCTACACCTTC. The entire variable domain, with the rest obtained from reference TRBV9 and TRBJ1-2, is as follows: DSGVTQTPKHLITATGQRVTLRCSPRSGDLSVYWYQQSLDQGLQFLIQYYNGEERAKGNILERFSAQQFPDLHSELNLSSLELGDSALYFCASSYRVEAPSDSIGYTFGSGTRLTVV.

The V and J genes are TRBV5-1 and TRBJ2-7; the match to TRBD2 covers 8 bases. Per the germline V gene, CDR1 is SGHRS and CDR2 is YFSETQ. The V segment lost 0 bases and the J segment 5 bases; nucleotides outside the gene matches: 4. CDR3 length: 14 amino acids. CDR3 sequence: CASSLAGLVHEQYF. The CDR3 DNA follows: TGCGCCAGCAGCTTGGCGGGACTAGTCCACGAGCAGTACTTC.